This T cell receptor beta chain was retrieved from a study of blood T cell repertoires in COVID-19. About the study: Acute and convalescent COVID-19 specimens originated in the United States, Italy and Spain. PBMCs, B-cell-depleted T cells, or T cells provided the cDNA or gDNA that made up the material.

V gave up 6 bases and J gave up 7 bases; unmatched junction bases: 15. Germline V gene lookup returns CDR1 MNHEY and CDR2 SMNVEV (reference sequence). The CDR3 consists of 16 residues. How the authors handled the data: Researchers report that nucleated cell counts were estimated from reference gene primer amplification. The data were produced by immunoSEQ multiplex PCR, yet TCRdb's version contains in-frame clones alone and is incomplete. V and J calls and clone size come straight from that table; D and trimming were deduced from the DNA. The table lists fewer than 200,000 clones, approximately 90% of them singletons, with nearly 0.55% in the top ten.

The receptor was derived from a man aged 50 to 59 with acute or convalescent COVID-19. The chain employs TRBV27 and TRBJ2-3, with TRBD2 matching over 8 bases. Sequencing was carried out using peripheral blood. The CDR3 DNA sequence: TGTGCCAGCAGAGAGGGTATAGCGGGGTTCGGAAATACGCAGTATTTT. It is translated as CASREGIAGFGNTQYF.